The rows below give T cell receptor beta chains drawn from one sample of a study of T cell responses to AZD1222 COVID-19 vaccine. Profiled with immunoSEQ multiplex PCR; TCRdb holds only in-frame clones, not every one. Of 150,000 to 200,000 clones in the sample, roughly 93% are singletons; the top ten hold approximately 3.9%. The starting material was peripheral blood, obtained on day 0 of AZD1222 vaccination. The source of these receptors is an adult in good health. CDR3s include the opening cysteine and the closing phenylalanine or tryptophan. The order of the fields is D gene, clone size, V gene, J gene, CDR3 DNA, CDR3 protein. A D gene is named only where the DNA matches it firmly. Some rows have no size entry. The others give once, few or many, or a class for an expanded clone.

D gene: TRBD2; clone size: NA; V gene: TRBV4-2; J gene: TRBJ2-7; CDR3 DNA: TGTGCCAGCAGCCAAGATCATACAGGACTAGCGGGGGGTACCTACGAGCAGTACTTC; CDR3 protein: CASSQDHTGLAGGTYEQYF
D gene: NA; clone size: NA; V gene: TRBV28; J gene: TRBJ1-5; CDR3 DNA: TGTGCCAGCAGCTCGAGACGGCTGAATCAGCCCCAGCATTTT; CDR3 protein: CASSSRRLNQPQHF
D gene: NA; clone size: NA; V gene: TRBV3-1/TRBV3-2; J gene: TRBJ1-1; CDR3 DNA: TGTGCCAGCAGCCAAGGGGGTTTACAGCGTCCTGAAGCTTTCTTT; CDR3 protein: CASSQGGLQRPEAFF
D gene: TRBD1; clone size: NA; V gene: TRBV6-5; J gene: TRBJ1-2; CDR3 DNA: TGTGCCAGCAGGACCGGGACAGCTAACTATGGCTACACCTTC; CDR3 protein: CASRTGTANYGYTF
D gene: TRBD1; clone size: NA; V gene: TRBV10-1; J gene: TRBJ2-3; CDR3 DNA: TGCGCCAGCAGTTGGGACAGGGTCGCAGATACGCAGTATTTT; CDR3 protein: CASSWDRVADTQYF
D gene: NA; clone size: NA; V gene: TRBV2; J gene: TRBJ2-5; CDR3 DNA: TGTGCCAGCTTCGGAACAGACAGCCAAGAGACCCAGTACTTC; CDR3 protein: CASFGTDSQETQYF
D gene: TRBD1; clone size: NA; V gene: TRBV15; J gene: TRBJ1-1; CDR3 DNA: TGTGCCACCAGCTGGTACCAGGGGGCTAGTGAAGCTTTCTTT; CDR3 protein: CATSWYQGASEAFF
D gene: NA; clone size: NA; V gene: TRBV5-1; J gene: TRBJ1-4; CDR3 DNA: TGCGCCAGCAGGGCAACTAATGAAAAACTGTTTTTT; CDR3 protein: CASRATNEKLFF
D gene: NA; clone size: NA; V gene: TRBV6-1; J gene: TRBJ1-2; CDR3 DNA: TGTGCCAGCAGTGAAGCGGGAGCTAACTATGGCTACACCTTC; CDR3 protein: CASSEAGANYGYTF
D gene: NA; clone size: NA; V gene: TRBV21-1; J gene: TRBJ1-4; CDR3 DNA: TGTGCCAGCAGCAAAGCCGACAGCTGGATGGAAAAACTGTTTTTT; CDR3 protein: CASSKADSWMEKLFF
D gene: NA; clone size: once; V gene: TRBV3-1/TRBV3-2; J gene: TRBJ1-1; CDR3 DNA: TGTGCCATCTCCCGGGGGGGGAACACTGAAGCTTTCTTT; CDR3 protein: CAISRGGNTEAFF
D gene: NA; clone size: NA; V gene: TRBV5-8; J gene: TRBJ2-5; CDR3 DNA: TGTGCCAGCAGCTCGTCGGTGACCCAGTACTTC; CDR3 protein: CASSSSVTQYF
D gene: NA; clone size: once; V gene: TRBV27; J gene: TRBJ1-6; CDR3 DNA: TGTGCCAGCAGACAAGTGGGGGGTGATTCACCCCTCCACTTT; CDR3 protein: CASRQVGGDSPLHF
D gene: NA; clone size: NA; V gene: TRBV10-1; J gene: TRBJ1-1; CDR3 DNA: TGCGCCAGCAGCCCCGGGACACCGAACACTGAAGCTTTCTTT; CDR3 protein: CASSPGTPNTEAFF
D gene: NA; clone size: NA; V gene: TRBV10-1; J gene: TRBJ1-6; CDR3 DNA: TGCGCCAGCCAAATCTCCTATAATTCACCCCTCCACTTT; CDR3 protein: CASQISYNSPLHF
D gene: NA; clone size: NA; V gene: TRBV7-6; J gene: TRBJ2-3; CDR3 DNA: TGTGCCAGCAGCCCACGGGGGCTCGCCACAGATACGCAGTATTTT; CDR3 protein: CASSPRGLATDTQYF
D gene: NA; clone size: once; V gene: TRBV30; J gene: TRBJ1-2; CDR3 DNA: TGTGCCTGGACCCATCCCTATGGCTACACCTTC; CDR3 protein: CAWTHPYGYTF
D gene: NA; clone size: once; V gene: TRBV9; J gene: TRBJ2-1; CDR3 DNA: TGTGCCAGCAGCTCCTCTAGTCCGTTGCTGAATGAGCAGTTCTTC; CDR3 protein: CASSSSSPLLNEQFF
D gene: NA; clone size: NA; V gene: TRBV3-1/TRBV3-2; J gene: TRBJ1-6; CDR3 DNA: TGTGCCAGCAGCCAAGTGTTCGTCAATAATTCACCCCTCCACTTT; CDR3 protein: CASSQVFVNNSPLHF
D gene: TRBD2; clone size: once; V gene: TRBV7-9; J gene: TRBJ2-1; CDR3 DNA: TGTGCCAGCAGCTTTCTTAGCGGGGCCCACAATGAGCAGTTCTTC; CDR3 protein: CASSFLSGAHNEQFF
D gene: NA; clone size: NA; V gene: TRBV3-1/TRBV3-2; J gene: TRBJ2-7; CDR3 DNA: TGTGCCAGCAGCCCTACTACTTCGGAGGGCCAGTACGAGCAGTACTTC; CDR3 protein: CASSPTTSEGQYEQYF
D gene: TRBD2; clone size: NA; V gene: TRBV15; J gene: TRBJ2-7; CDR3 DNA: TGTGCCACCAGCAGAGATCCCGCTAGCGGGAAGGACGAGCAGTACTTC; CDR3 protein: CATSRDPASGKDEQYF
D gene: NA; clone size: NA; V gene: TRBV2; J gene: TRBJ1-6; CDR3 DNA: TGTGCCAGCAGTGCACAGTCAGGGGAGAATTCACCCCTCCACTTT; CDR3 protein: CASSAQSGENSPLHF
D gene: NA; clone size: NA; V gene: TRBV6-5; J gene: TRBJ1-6; CDR3 DNA: TGTGCCAGCAAACAGGGACCTAATTCACCCCTCCACTTT; CDR3 protein: CASKQGPNSPLHF
D gene: TRBD1; clone size: NA; V gene: TRBV6-5; J gene: TRBJ1-1; CDR3 DNA: TGTGCCAGCAGGACCGGGACAGGGCGTTCTGAAGCTTTCTTT; CDR3 protein: CASRTGTGRSEAFF
D gene: TRBD2; clone size: NA; V gene: TRBV7-9; J gene: TRBJ2-1; CDR3 DNA: TGTGCCAGCAGCCCTGTCCGAACTAGCGGGAGTAAAAATGAGCAGTTCTTC; CDR3 protein: CASSPVRTSGSKNEQFF
D gene: NA; clone size: NA; V gene: TRBV6-5; J gene: TRBJ1-6; CDR3 DNA: TGTGCCAGCGGGACCCTTGGCAGGGCTAATTCACCCCTCCACTTT; CDR3 protein: CASGTLGRANSPLHF
D gene: NA; clone size: NA; V gene: TRBV18; J gene: TRBJ2-7; CDR3 DNA: TGTGCCAGCTCACCGGGGGGTAGCTACGAGCAGTACTTC; CDR3 protein: CASSPGGSYEQYF
D gene: NA; clone size: NA; V gene: TRBV6-5; J gene: TRBJ1-1; CDR3 DNA: TGTGCCAGCAGTTCCCTCGCCACGGAAGAAGCTTTCTTT; CDR3 protein: CASSSLATEEAFF
D gene: TRBD1; clone size: NA; V gene: TRBV5-1; J gene: TRBJ1-1; CDR3 DNA: TGCGCCAGCAGCTTGGAGTTGAGGGGGCGAGCTTTCTTT; CDR3 protein: CASSLELRGRAFF
D gene: NA; clone size: NA; V gene: TRBV14; J gene: TRBJ1-6; CDR3 DNA: TGTGCCAGCAGTCCGGGATCCTATAATTCACCCCTCCACTTT; CDR3 protein: CASSPGSYNSPLHF
D gene: NA; clone size: NA; V gene: TRBV27; J gene: TRBJ2-7; CDR3 DNA: TGTGCCAGCAGTTATGCTCCAGGCTACGAGCAGTACTTC; CDR3 protein: CASSYAPGYEQYF